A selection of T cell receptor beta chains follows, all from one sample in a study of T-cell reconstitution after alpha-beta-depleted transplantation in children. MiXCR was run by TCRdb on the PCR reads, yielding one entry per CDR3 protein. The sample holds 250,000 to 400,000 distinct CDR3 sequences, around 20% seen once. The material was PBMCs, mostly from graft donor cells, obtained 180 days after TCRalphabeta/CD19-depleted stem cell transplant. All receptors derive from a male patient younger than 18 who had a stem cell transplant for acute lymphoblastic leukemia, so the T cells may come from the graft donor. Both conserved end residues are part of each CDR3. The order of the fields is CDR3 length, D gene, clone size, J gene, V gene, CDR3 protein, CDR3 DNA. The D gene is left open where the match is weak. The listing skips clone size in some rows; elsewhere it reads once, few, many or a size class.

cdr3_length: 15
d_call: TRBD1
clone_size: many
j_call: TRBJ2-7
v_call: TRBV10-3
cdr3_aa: CAISESGTGRYEQYF
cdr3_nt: TGTGCCATCAGTGAGTCAGGGACAGGCCGCTACGAGCAGTACTTC

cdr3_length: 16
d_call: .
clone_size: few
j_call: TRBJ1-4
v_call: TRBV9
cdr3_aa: CASSRQAAVTNEKLFF
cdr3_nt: TGTGCCAGCAGCAGGCAGGCAGCGGTGACTAATGAAAAACTGTTTTTT

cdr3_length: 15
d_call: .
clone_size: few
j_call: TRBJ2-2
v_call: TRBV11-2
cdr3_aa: CASSSGGGGAGELFF
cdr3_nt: TGTGCCAGCAGCTCAGGGGGAGGGGGAGCCGGGGAGCTGTTTTTT

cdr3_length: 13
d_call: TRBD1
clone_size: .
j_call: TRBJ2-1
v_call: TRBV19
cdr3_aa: CASSMDRLGEQFF
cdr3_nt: TGTGCCAGTAGTATGGACAGGCTGGGTGAGCAGTTCTTC

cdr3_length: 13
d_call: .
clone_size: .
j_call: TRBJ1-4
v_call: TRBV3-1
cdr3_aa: CASSRPGDEKLFF
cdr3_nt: TGTGCCAGCAGCCGCCCCGGGGATGAAAAACTGTTTTTT

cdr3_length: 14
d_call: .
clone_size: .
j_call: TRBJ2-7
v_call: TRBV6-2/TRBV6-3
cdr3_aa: CASSPSTFGAEQYF
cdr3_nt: TGTGCCAGCAGCCCTAGCACGTTTGGGGCCGAGCAGTACTTC

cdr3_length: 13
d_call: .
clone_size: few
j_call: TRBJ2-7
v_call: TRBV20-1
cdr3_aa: CSAFDSRVYEQYF
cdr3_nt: TGCAGTGCTTTCGACTCGAGGGTGTACGAGCAGTACTTC

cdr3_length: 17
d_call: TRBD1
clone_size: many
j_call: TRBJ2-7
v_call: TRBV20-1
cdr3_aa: CSARDLLLGTGPYEQYF
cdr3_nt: TGCAGTGCTAGAGATTTGTTACTCGGGACAGGTCCCTACGAGCAGTACTTC

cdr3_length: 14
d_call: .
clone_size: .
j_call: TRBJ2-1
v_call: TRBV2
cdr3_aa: CASTDLPPYNEQFF
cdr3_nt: TGTGCCAGCACGGATTTGCCCCCCTACAATGAGCAGTTCTTC

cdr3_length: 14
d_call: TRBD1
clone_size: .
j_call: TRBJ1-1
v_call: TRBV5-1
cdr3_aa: CASHYGTANTEAFF
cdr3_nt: TGCGCCAGCCATTACGGGACAGCGAACACTGAAGCTTTCTTT

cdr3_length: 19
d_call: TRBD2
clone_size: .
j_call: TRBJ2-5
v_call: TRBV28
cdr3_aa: CASRVPGGTSGRYQETQYF
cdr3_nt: TGTGCCAGCAGGGTCCCCGGAGGGACTAGCGGGCGGTACCAAGAGACCCAGTACTTC

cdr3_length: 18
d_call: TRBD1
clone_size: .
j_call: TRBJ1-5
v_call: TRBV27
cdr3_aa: CASLTGTISSMRNQPQHF
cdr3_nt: TGTGCCAGCCTGACAGGGACAATATCGTCTATGCGCAATCAGCCCCAGCATTTT

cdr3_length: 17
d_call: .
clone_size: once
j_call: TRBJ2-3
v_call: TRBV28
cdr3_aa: CASTIVPGPQRVDTQYF
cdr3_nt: TGTGCCAGCACCATCGTTCCGGGTCCCCAACGGGTAGATACGCAGTATTTT

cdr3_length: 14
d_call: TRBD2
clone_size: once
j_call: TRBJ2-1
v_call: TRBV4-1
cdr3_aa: CASSQVGTNNEQFF
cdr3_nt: TGCGCCAGCAGCCAAGTAGGGACTAACAATGAGCAGTTCTTC

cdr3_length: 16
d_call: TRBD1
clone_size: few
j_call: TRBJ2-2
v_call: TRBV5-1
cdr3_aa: CASSPLDRVDTGELFF
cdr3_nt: TGCGCCAGCAGTCCCCTTGACAGGGTAGACACCGGGGAGCTGTTTTTT

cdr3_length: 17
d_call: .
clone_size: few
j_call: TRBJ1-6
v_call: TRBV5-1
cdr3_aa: CASSSNRDEPYNSPLHF
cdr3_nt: TGCGCCAGCAGCTCGAACAGGGACGAACCTTATAATTCACCCCTCCACTTT

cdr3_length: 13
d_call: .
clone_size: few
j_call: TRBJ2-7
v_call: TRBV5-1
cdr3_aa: CASSLLERNEQYF
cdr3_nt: TGCGCCAGCAGCTTATTAGAGCGAAACGAGCAGTACTTC

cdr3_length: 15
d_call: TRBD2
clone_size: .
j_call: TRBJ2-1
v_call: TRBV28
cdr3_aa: CASSSPGEGRNEQFF
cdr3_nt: TGTGCCAGCAGTTCCCCGGGGGAGGGTCGCAATGAGCAGTTCTTC

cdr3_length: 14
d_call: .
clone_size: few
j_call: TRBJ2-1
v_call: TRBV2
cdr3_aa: CASSQTSSYNEQFF
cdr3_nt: TGTGCCAGCAGTCAGACCTCTAGCTACAATGAGCAGTTCTTC

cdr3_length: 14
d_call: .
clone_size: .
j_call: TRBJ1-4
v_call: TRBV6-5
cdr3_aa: CASSYSGRGEKLFF
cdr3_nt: TGTGCCAGCAGTTACAGTGGGAGGGGTGAAAAACTGTTTTTT

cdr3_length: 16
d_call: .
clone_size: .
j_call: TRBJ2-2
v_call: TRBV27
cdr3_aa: CASSPHPGGATGELFF
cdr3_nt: TGTGCCAGCAGTCCCCACCCGGGGGGCGCCACCGGGGAGCTGTTTTTT

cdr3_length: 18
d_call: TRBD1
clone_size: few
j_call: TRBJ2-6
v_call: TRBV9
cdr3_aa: CASSVRDRVHSGANVLTF
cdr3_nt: TGTGCCAGCAGCGTCCGGGACAGGGTGCACTCTGGGGCCAACGTCCTGACTTTC

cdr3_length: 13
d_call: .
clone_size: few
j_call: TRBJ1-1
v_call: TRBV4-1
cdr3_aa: CASSRTGSGGAFF
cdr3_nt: TGCGCCAGCAGCCGAACAGGGTCAGGAGGAGCTTTCTTT

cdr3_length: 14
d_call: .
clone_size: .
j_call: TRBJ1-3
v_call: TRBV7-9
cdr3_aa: CATDATGSGNTIYF
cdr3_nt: TGTGCCACCGACGCGACAGGCTCTGGAAACACCATATATTTT

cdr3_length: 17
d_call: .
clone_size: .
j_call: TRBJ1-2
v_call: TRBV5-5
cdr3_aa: CASSPNALLRIDHGYTF
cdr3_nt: TGTGCCAGCAGCCCCAACGCACTTCTGAGGATTGACCATGGCTACACCTTC

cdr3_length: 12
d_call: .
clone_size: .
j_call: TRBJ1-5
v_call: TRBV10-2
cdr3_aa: CASSERDQPQHF
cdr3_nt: TGCGCCAGCAGTGAAAGGGATCAGCCCCAGCATTTT

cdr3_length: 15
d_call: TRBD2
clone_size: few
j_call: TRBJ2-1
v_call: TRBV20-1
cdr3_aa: CSAIAGGLPYNEQFF
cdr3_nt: TGCAGTGCTATAGCGGGAGGGTTGCCCTACAATGAGCAGTTCTTC

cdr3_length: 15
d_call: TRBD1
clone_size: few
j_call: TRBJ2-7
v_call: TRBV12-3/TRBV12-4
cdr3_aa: CASSITGTGGYEQYF
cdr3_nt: TGTGCCAGCAGTATAACCGGGACAGGGGGATACGAGCAGTACTTC

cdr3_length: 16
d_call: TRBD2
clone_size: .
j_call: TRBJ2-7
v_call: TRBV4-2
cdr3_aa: CASSQETGLADYEQYF
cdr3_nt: TGTGCCAGCAGCCAAGAAACAGGACTAGCGGACTACGAGCAGTACTTC

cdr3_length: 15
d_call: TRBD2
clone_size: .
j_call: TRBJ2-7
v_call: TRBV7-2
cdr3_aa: CASSLGLAGGIEQYF
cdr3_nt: TGTGCCAGCAGCTTAGGGCTAGCGGGAGGGATCGAGCAGTACTTC

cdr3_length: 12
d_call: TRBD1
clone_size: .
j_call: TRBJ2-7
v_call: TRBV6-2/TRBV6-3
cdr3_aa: CATRDRDHEQYF
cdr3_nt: TGTGCCACCAGGGACAGGGACCACGAGCAGTACTTC

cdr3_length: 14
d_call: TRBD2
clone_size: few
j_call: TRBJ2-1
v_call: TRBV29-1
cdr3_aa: CSARTSATYNEQFF
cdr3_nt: TGCAGCGCCCGGACTAGCGCGACCTACAATGAGCAGTTCTTC

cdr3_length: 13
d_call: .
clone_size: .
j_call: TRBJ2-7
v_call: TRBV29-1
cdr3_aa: CSVEGPTQYEQYF
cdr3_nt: TGCAGCGTTGAAGGACCCACCCAGTACGAGCAGTACTTC

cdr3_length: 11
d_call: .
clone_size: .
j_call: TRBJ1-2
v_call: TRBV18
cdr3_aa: CASSPRYGYTF
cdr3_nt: TGTGCCAGCTCACCACGGTATGGCTACACCTTC

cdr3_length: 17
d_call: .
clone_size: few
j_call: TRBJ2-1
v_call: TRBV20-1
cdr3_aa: CSARDPSRRDLYNEQFF
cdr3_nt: TGCAGTGCTAGAGATCCAAGCCGGCGGGACCTCTACAATGAGCAGTTCTTC

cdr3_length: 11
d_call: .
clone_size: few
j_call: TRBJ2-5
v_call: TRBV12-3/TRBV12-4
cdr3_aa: CASRSMETQYF
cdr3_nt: TGTGCCAGCAGGTCGATGGAGACCCAGTACTTC

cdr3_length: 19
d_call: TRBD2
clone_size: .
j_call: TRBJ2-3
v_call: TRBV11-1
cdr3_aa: CASSSDRAGGPRKADTQYF
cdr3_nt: TGTGCCAGCAGTTCGGACAGAGCGGGAGGGCCACGGAAGGCAGATACGCAGTATTTT

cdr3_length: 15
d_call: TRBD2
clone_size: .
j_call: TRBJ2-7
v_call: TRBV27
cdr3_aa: CASSGTKRFPYEQYF
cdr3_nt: TGTGCCAGCAGTGGGACTAAGCGGTTCCCCTACGAGCAGTACTTC

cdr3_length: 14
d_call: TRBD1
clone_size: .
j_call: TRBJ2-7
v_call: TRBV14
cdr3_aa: CASSQSGGSYEQYF
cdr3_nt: TGTGCCAGCAGCCAGTCAGGGGGCTCCTACGAGCAGTACTTC

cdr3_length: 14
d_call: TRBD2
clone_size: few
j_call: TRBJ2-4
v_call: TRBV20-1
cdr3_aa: CSATHGGVKNIQYF
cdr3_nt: TGCAGTGCTACCCACGGGGGGGTCAAAAACATTCAGTACTTC

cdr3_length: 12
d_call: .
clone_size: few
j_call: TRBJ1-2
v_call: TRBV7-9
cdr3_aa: CATNRELGGYTF
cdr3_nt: TGTGCCACCAACAGGGAATTGGGTGGCTACACCTTC

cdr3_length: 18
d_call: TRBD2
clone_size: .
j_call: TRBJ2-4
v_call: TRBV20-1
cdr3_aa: CSVGGSLAGGRAKNIQYF
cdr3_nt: TGCAGTGTGGGGGGGTCGCTAGCGGGAGGGCGGGCCAAAAACATTCAGTACTTC

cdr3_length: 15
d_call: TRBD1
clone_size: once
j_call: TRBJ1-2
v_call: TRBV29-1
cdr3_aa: CSVRPPTGTGDGYTF
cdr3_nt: TGCAGCGTCCGTCCCCCTACCGGGACAGGGGATGGCTACACCTTC

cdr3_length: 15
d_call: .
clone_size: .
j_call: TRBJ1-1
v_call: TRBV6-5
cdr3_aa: CASSYHPTGPVKAFF
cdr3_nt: TGTGCCAGCAGTTACCACCCTACAGGGCCGGTCAAAGCTTTCTTT

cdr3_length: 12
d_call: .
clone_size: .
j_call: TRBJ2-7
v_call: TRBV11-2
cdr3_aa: CASSLHGYEQYF
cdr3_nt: TGTGCCAGCAGCTTGCATGGTTACGAGCAGTACTTC

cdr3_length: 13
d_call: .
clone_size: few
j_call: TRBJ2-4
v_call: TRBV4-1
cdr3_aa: CASALGFGDIQYF
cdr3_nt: TGCGCCAGCGCGCTGGGGTTTGGGGACATTCAGTACTTC

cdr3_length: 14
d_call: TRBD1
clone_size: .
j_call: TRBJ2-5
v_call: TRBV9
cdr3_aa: CASSNRQGRETQYF
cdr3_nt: TGTGCCAGCAGCAACCGACAGGGTCGGGAGACCCAGTACTTC

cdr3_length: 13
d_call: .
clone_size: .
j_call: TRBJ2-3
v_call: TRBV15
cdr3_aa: CATSRDFQGTQYF
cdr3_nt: TGTGCCACCAGCAGAGATTTTCAGGGTACGCAGTATTTT

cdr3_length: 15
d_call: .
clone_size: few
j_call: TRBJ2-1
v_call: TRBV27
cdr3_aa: CASSYDRSTYNEQFF
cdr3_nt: TGTGCCAGCAGCTATGACAGGAGTACCTACAATGAGCAGTTCTTC

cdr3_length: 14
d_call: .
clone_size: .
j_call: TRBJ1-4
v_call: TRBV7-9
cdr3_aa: CASSLEAVYEKLFF
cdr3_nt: TGTGCCAGCAGCTTAGAGGCGGTGTATGAAAAACTGTTTTTT

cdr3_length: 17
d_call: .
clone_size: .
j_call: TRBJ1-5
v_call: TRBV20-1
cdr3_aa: CSASVGPGRLSNQPQHF
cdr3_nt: TGCAGTGCTAGCGTGGGGCCCGGGCGGCTTAGCAATCAGCCCCAGCATTTT

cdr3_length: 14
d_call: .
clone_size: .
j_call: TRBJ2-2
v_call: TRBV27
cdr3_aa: CASSLDGGLGELFF
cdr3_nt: TGTGCCAGCAGTTTGGACGGGGGACTCGGGGAGCTGTTTTTT

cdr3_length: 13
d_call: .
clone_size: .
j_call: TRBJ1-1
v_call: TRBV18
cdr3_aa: CASSRSGGTEAFF
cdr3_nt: TGTGCCAGCTCACGTTCGGGGGGCACTGAAGCTTTCTTT

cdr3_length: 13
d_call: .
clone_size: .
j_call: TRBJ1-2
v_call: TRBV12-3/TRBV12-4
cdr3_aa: CASSFVATYGYTF
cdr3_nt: TGTGCCAGCAGTTTCGTAGCTACCTATGGCTACACCTTC

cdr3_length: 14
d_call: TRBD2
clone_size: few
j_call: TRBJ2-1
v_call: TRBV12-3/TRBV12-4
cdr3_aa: CASSSGLAGFEQFF
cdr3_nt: TGTGCCAGCAGTTCGGGACTAGCTGGATTTGAGCAGTTCTTC

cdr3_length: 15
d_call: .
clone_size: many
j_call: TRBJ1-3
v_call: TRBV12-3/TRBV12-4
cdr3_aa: CASSLGGAGGNTIYF
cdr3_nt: TGTGCCAGCAGTTTAGGAGGGGCGGGTGGAAACACCATATATTTT

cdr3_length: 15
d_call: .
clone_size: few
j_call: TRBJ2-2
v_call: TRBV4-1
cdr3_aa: CASSHATLYTGELFF
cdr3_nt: TGCGCCAGCAGCCACGCCACACTATACACCGGGGAGCTGTTTTTT

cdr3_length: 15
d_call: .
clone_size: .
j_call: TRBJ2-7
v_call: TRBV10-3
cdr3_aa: CAIEEGARPTHEQYF
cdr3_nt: TGTGCCATCGAAGAGGGCGCTAGGCCCACCCACGAGCAGTACTTC

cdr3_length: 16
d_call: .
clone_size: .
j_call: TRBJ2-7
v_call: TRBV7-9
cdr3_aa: CASSLGGLGSPYEQYF
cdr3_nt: TGTGCCAGCAGCTTAGGGGGGCTAGGGTCCCCCTACGAGCAGTACTTC